Listed here is a single T cell receptor (beta chain). The sample holds a few counts of this clonotype. It has no known antigen specificity. Per-base qualities were not stored, and no clone one base away is much larger. For sequencing, an Illumina HiSeq 2500 was employed. Quantitative 5'-RACE with molecular barcodes was used to prepare TCR beta libraries. Concerning the study's data processing: Disease-linked TCR variants were identified with a new computational method built on a probabilistic model of VDJ rearrangement. The raw public data were reprocessed by TCRdb itself: fastp quality trimming at Q25, MiXCR clonotype calling, in-frame beta chains only. Under each unique CDR3 protein, matching rows form one entry showing the most common genes and DNA. It is TCRdb's table, rather than the study itself, that gives the V and J calls and clone size. This sample is represented by over 700,000 distinct CDR3 sequences; around 20% of them were singletons. Of the sample, 15% to 20% is held by the ten largest clones.

The data were taken from a study of CD8 T cells in ankylosing spondylitis (dated by TCRdb to about 2017). Concerning the study at large: T cell receptor beta repertoires were profiled in healthy donors and ankylosing spondylitis patients so that disease-linked TCR variants could be found. The whole study cohort included 108 healthy donors and 20 to 25 ankylosing spondylitis patients. Samples of peripheral blood were taken, and for ankylosing spondylitis patients, synovial fluid was collected as well. The research as a whole found: The disease-linked clones had a CD8+ phenotype and were found at relatively low frequencies in peripheral blood. Some motif variants were previously reported in synovial fluid and blood of reactive arthritis patients, suggesting common disease-initiation mechanisms. A TCR beta motif made up of eight or nine highly homologous amino acid variants appeared to be characteristic of blood from ankylosing spondylitis patients. Significant enrichment of the disease-linked clones was reported in matched synovial fluid samples from ankylosing spondylitis patients.

Trimming costs V 3 bases and J 0 bases, and their ends lie 6 bases apart. Taken from the germline V gene, the CDR1 and CDR2 loops are SGHRS and YFSETQ. The CDR3 covers 13 residues, taking in both the cysteine and the phenylalanine. The kept DNA is CDR3 alone, 39 bases in frame from the first base. The sequence derives from a male donor with ankylosing spondylitis. This receptor chain uses TRBV5-1 and TRBJ2-5; there is no confident call for the D gene. The sample taken for sequencing was blood, either unsorted or a sorted T cell fraction (not recorded which). CDR3 protein: CASSSTDQETQYF. In nucleotide form, the sequence is TGCGCCAGCAGCTCTACGGACCAAGAGACCCAGTACTTC.